The following is a T cell receptor (beta chain) sequence with its context. These data originate in a study of blood T cell repertoires in COVID-19. Study context: The United States, Italy and Spain supplied acute and convalescent COVID-19 samples. Sample material is recorded as cDNA or gDNA derived from T cells, B-cell-depleted T cells, or PBMCs.

Original analysis: How many nucleated cells were present was estimated from reference gene primer amplification. The method was immunoSEQ multiplex PCR; TCRdb's version includes in-frame clones alone and lacks a portion of them. V, J and clone size reflect that table, while D and trimming were determined from the DNA. The sample has 120,000 or so clones, less than 85% seen once. This receptor was obtained from a man aged 50-60 years with acute or convalescent COVID-19. The sequenced sample consisted of peripheral blood.

The DNA for the CDR3 is TGTGCCAGCAGTGATTCCGACAGGGTCAACGAGCAGTACTTC. Translated, it gives CASSDSDRVNEQYF. The chain joins TRBV2 to TRBJ2-7; 7 bases are a match to TRBD1. V dropped 3 bases and J dropped 5; count of bases not matched to a gene: 7. The CDR3 consists of 14 residues. CDR1 and CDR2 from the germline V gene are SNHLY and FYNNEI. The complete variable domain, with remaining parts taken from reference TRBV2 and TRBJ2-7, reads EPEVTQTPSHQVTQMGQEVILRCVPISNHLYFYWYRQILGQKVEFLVSFYNNEISEKSEIFDDQFSVERPDGSNFTLKIRSTKLEDSAMYFCASSDSDRVNEQYFGPGTRLTVT.